Listed below are T cell receptor beta chains from one sample, sequenced in a study of blood T cell repertoires in COVID-19. Measured with immunoSEQ multiplex PCR; TCRdb has only the in-frame clones, and not every one. Altogether over 100,000 clones are present, more than 65% being singletons, with the ten largest covering 7.9%. The specimen was peripheral blood. The origin of the receptors is a woman older than 75 with active or convalescent COVID-19. Both conserved end residues are part of each CDR3. Each record gives: J gene, clone size, V gene, D gene, CDR3 DNA, CDR3 protein. A D gene is named only where the DNA matches it firmly. Not every row has a clone size; where given, it reads once, few, many or a size class.

TRBJ2-2	NA	TRBV5-6	TRBD1	TGTGCCAGCAGCTTGGACAGGGGGGAAACCGGGGAGCTGTTTTTT	CASSLDRGETGELFF
TRBJ2-3	NA	TRBV3-1/TRBV3-2	TRBD2	TGTGCCAGCAGCCAATGGACTAGGGTTGTAGATACGCAGTATTTT	CASSQWTRVVDTQYF
TRBJ2-1	NA	TRBV5-4	TRBD2	TGTGCCAGCAGTTTGACTAGCGGAACCTACAATGAGCAGTTCTTC	CASSLTSGTYNEQFF
TRBJ2-1	NA	TRBV6-1	NA	TGTGCCAGCAGTGAAGCAGGGGGAGGGGGTTACAATGAGCAGTTCTTC	CASSEAGGGGYNEQFF
TRBJ1-1	NA	TRBV18	NA	TGTGCCAGCTCAGTGGACGGGCAGGGGTGGACTGAAGCTTTCTTT	CASSVDGQGWTEAFF
TRBJ2-1	NA	TRBV28	TRBD2	TGTGCCAGCATAAGCGGGAGACTAAATGAGCAGTTCTTC	CASISGRLNEQFF
TRBJ2-1	NA	TRBV30	NA	TGCCCCCCCTCCACCACCGTTTTGTCTAGCGCGTTGATTTATGAGCAGTTCTTC	CPPSTTVLSSALIYEQFF
TRBJ1-2	NA	TRBV5-1	NA	TGCGCCAGCAGCCTGTGGGCCTCCCAATATGGCTACACCTTC	CASSLWASQYGYTF
TRBJ2-2	NA	TRBV7-9	TRBD1	TGTGCCAGCAGCTTAGTGCCTCAGGGGGACACCGGGGAGCTGTTTTTT	CASSLVPQGDTGELFF
TRBJ2-3	few	TRBV28	NA	TGTGCCAGCAGTTTAGGGTGGGCCCTTAGCACAGATACGCAGTATTTT	CASSLGWALSTDTQYF
TRBJ1-2	few	TRBV6-5	TRBD1	TGTGCCAGCATCTCTGGGACAGGGGGGAATGGCTACACCTTC	CASISGTGGNGYTF
TRBJ2-1	NA	TRBV28	NA	TGTGCCAGCGACCAAAGGGGAGGTGAGCAGTTCTTC	CASDQRGGEQFF
TRBJ1-2	NA	TRBV3-1/TRBV3-2	NA	TGTGCCAGCAGCCAAGCACGGTCCTATGGCTACACCTTC	CASSQARSYGYTF
TRBJ2-3	NA	TRBV4-2	TRBD2	TGTGCCAGCAGCCACCAGACTAGCGGGACCATGGATACGCAGTATTTT	CASSHQTSGTMDTQYF
TRBJ2-1	NA	TRBV28	NA	TGTGCCAGCAGGGACTCTACCTCAAATGAGCAGTTCTTC	CASRDSTSNEQFF
TRBJ2-2	few	TRBV5-1	NA	TGCGCCAGCAGCGCGGAAGCAAACACCGGGGAGCTGTTTTTT	CASSAEANTGELFF
TRBJ1-2	once	TRBV25-1	TRBD1	TGTGCCAGCAGTGCCCGACAGGGGAATAACTATGGCTACACCTTC	CASSARQGNNYGYTF
TRBJ2-5	NA	TRBV7-6	TRBD2	TGTGCCAGCAGCTTTGGGGGGCGACGGGCGGGAGGGCCCGAGACCCAGTACTTC	CASSFGGRRAGGPETQYF
TRBJ2-1	once	TRBV5-1	NA	TGCGCCAGCAGCTTGCCTAGCGCCAGCTCCTACAATGAGCAGTTCTTC	CASSLPSASSYNEQFF
TRBJ2-5	NA	TRBV7-6	TRBD1	TGTGCCAGCAGCGTACCCGGGACAGAAGAGACCCAGTACTTC	CASSVPGTEETQYF
TRBJ1-3	NA	TRBV2	NA	TGTGCCAGCAATCGTAACACCATATATTTT	CASNRNTIYF
TRBJ2-4	NA	TRBV29-1	NA	TGCAGCGTTGCAGCAGGGAGGCAATCCAAAAACATTCAGTACTTC	CSVAAGRQSKNIQYF
TRBJ1-5	few	TRBV19	TRBD1	TGTGCCAGTAGTCCCCAGGGGGCGCGGGAAAGGAATCAGCCCCAGCATTTT	CASSPQGARERNQPQHF
TRBJ2-1	NA	TRBV5-1	TRBD1	TGCGCCAGCAGCTTGGTCCCGGGACAGGGGAATGAGCAGTTCTTC	CASSLVPGQGNEQFF
TRBJ1-2	NA	TRBV25-1	NA	TGTGCCAGCAGTGAATATGCAGGGAACTATGGCTACACCTTC	CASSEYAGNYGYTF
TRBJ1-3	NA	TRBV7-3	TRBD1	TGTGCCAGCAGCTTACAGGGGGCAATTGGAAACACCATATATTTT	CASSLQGAIGNTIYF
TRBJ1-3	NA	TRBV9	NA	TGTGCCAGCAGCAGACAGGGAAACACCATATATTTT	CASSRQGNTIYF
TRBJ1-2	once	TRBV7-3	TRBD1	TGTGCCAGCAGCTTAACAGGACAGGGGATGGGTGGCTACACCTTC	CASSLTGQGMGGYTF
TRBJ2-7	NA	TRBV7-6	NA	TGTGCCAGCAGCCAGACAGACTCCTACGAGCAGTACTTC	CASSQTDSYEQYF
TRBJ1-3	few	TRBV3-1/TRBV3-2	NA	TGTGCCAGCAGCCAAGATGGACAGTTTGAAAACACCATATATTTT	CASSQDGQFENTIYF
TRBJ2-1	NA	TRBV5-1	NA	TGCGCCAGCAGCTGGACCTCGGTCGGGGGACGAAGCTCCTACAATGAGCAGTTCTTC	CASSWTSVGGRSSYNEQFF
TRBJ2-3	NA	TRBV3-1/TRBV3-2	TRBD1	TGTGCCAGCAGCTTCCGGGGACAGGGCCCCACAGATACGCAGTATTTT	CASSFRGQGPTDTQYF
TRBJ2-3	NA	TRBV10-1	TRBD1	TGCGCCAGCAGTGGGGACAGGGGGTTGAGCACAGATACGCAGTATTTT	CASSGDRGLSTDTQYF
TRBJ1-5	NA	TRBV6-6	NA	TGTGCCAGCAGTTCGTCCCGGGATAGCAATCAGCCCCAGCATTTT	CASSSSRDSNQPQHF
TRBJ2-7	NA	TRBV3-1/TRBV3-2	TRBD1	TGTGCCAGCAGCTTTTACCAGGGGGCCTACGAGCAGTACTTC	CASSFYQGAYEQYF
TRBJ2-2	few	TRBV5-1	TRBD2	TGCGCCAGCAGCTCCCGGACTAGCGGGAAAGTTGGTGCCGGGGAGCTGTTTTTT	CASSSRTSGKVGAGELFF
TRBJ2-4	NA	TRBV19	NA	TGTGCCAGTAGCGGGACAACCAAAAACATTCAGTACTTC	CASSGTTKNIQYF
TRBJ1-2	NA	TRBV7-8	TRBD1	TGTGCCAGCAGCGTCGCCGGGACAGGGGGCCAAAACTATGGCTACACCTTC	CASSVAGTGGQNYGYTF
TRBJ2-7	NA	TRBV28	NA	TGTGCCAGCAGACTTCCAGGGACCTACGAGCAGTACTTC	CASRLPGTYEQYF
TRBJ1-5	NA	TRBV24-1	NA	TGTGCCACCAGTGAAGGACGGACTGATCAGCCCCAGCATTTT	CATSEGRTDQPQHF
TRBJ2-5	once	TRBV30	TRBD2	TGTGCCTGGGGCAAGGGGACTACGAAGACGGAGACCCAGTACTTC	CAWGKGTTKTETQYF
TRBJ2-7	NA	TRBV19	TRBD2	TGTGCCAGTATTGCGGGAGGATCCTACGAGCAGTACTTC	CASIAGGSYEQYF
TRBJ2-5	NA	TRBV5-4	NA	TGTGCCAGCAGCCCGGGACTGCGGGTCCGAGAGACCCAGTACTTC	CASSPGLRVRETQYF
TRBJ1-2	NA	TRBV28	NA	TGTGCCAGCAGTAGACCGACAGGTGGTAACTATGGCTACACCTTC	CASSRPTGGNYGYTF
TRBJ1-5	NA	TRBV7-9	NA	TGTGCCAGCAGCTTAGCCCCGGCGGGGATTGGCAATCAGCCCCAGCATTTT	CASSLAPAGIGNQPQHF